This TCR beta chain stems from a study of T cells in Graves' hyperthyroidism and ophthalmopathy. The overall study: Once the initial diagnosis was made, peripheral blood was obtained before any treatment.

Clinical symptoms, serum thyroxine, TRAb, thyroid ultrasound and orbital computed tomography informed diagnoses. Amplified TCR beta CDR3 regions derived from RNA transcripts. A set of HTBI primers served as the primers for a first-round RT-PCR of the TCR CDR3. TCRdb independently ran MiXCR on the multiplex PCR reads; one entry per CDR3 protein. The sample yields a few hundred thousand distinct CDR3 sequences, 14% to 15% seen once. Many counts were recorded for this clonotype. Germline CDR1 is SGHKS and CDR2 is YYEKEE (reference sequence). There are 14 residues in the CDR3. V was pared by 4 bases and J by 2 bases, with 11 bases between.

The rearrangement uses TRBV5-5 and TRBJ2-3, with a possible D match to TRBD2 (5 bases). The clonotype originates from a woman aged 25 to 45 with Graves' hyperthyroidism. The source material was blood. CDR3 region: CASSHGGYTDTQYF. As DNA, the CDR3 is TGTGCCAGCAGCCACGGCGGGTACACAGATACGCAGTATTTT.